This T cell receptor beta chain was sequenced for a study of blood T cell repertoires in COVID-19 (dated by TCRdb to the early 2020s). Background for the entire study: Samples covering the acute and convalescent phases of COVID-19 were provided by collaborators in the United States, Italy and Spain. The material from the prospective study consisted of cDNA or gDNA derived from T cells, B-cell-depleted T cells, or PBMCs. Subjects who had been exposed to COVID-19, were actively infected with it, or had recovered from it provided the deeply sampled blood TCRbeta repertoires that made up the dataset. The repertoires were released in a freely available public database intended as a resource for research on the immune response to SARS-CoV-2. Samples came from the ongoing ImmuneRACE study (first 160 participants) plus 1,254 subjects from 6 global collaborators. Nearly every sample came with metadata listing a de-identified subject ID, COVID-19 status, age in years and sex. Where available, HLA class I and class II types were taken from metadata supplied by the sample provider and were not determined by assay-based typing. Overall study outcomes, separate from this receptor: How much clinical and demographic metadata was included differed by source and by participant, and the metadata was provided uncurated.

For this clone: The clone's antigen remains unknown. No much larger clonotype is one base removed from it; base qualities were not supplied.

The cysteine opens and the phenylalanine closes a CDR3 of 12 amino acids. The kept DNA is CDR3 alone, 36 bases in frame from the first base. Reading the germline V gene gives CDR1 MNHEY and CDR2 SVGAGI. V drops 5 bases and J drops 3 bases, leaving 8 bases in between. Each collaborating institution followed its own protocols to collect whole blood in K2EDTA tubes. For TCRbeta analysis, collaborator samples were shipped as frozen whole blood, as isolated PBMCs, or as DNA extracted from either sample type. TCRbeta CDR3 regions were amplified from genomic DNA using the immunoSEQ Assay, a bias-controlled multiplex PCR. The source study handled its data this way. The number of nucleated cells in each sample was estimated from the amplification of reference gene primers within the assay. To quantify the absolute abundance of each unique TCRbeta CDR3 rearrangement, sequence reads were collapsed and filtered. For each sample, productive Simpson clonality was calculated as the square root of Simpson's diversity index across productive rearrangements. TCRdb obtained this table from immuneACCESS and retained in-frame rearrangements with V and J assigned. These tables miss some clones; where compared with another copy, unresolved V genes account for less than half of the shortfall, and the remainder is unexplained. That table is the source of V, J and clone size, and D and trimming were worked out from the DNA. The sample data list under 65,000 clones, and 70% to 85% of these were observed just once. Together, the top ten hold 5.6% of the sample.

The chain joins TRBV6-5 to TRBJ2-7; the D segment could be TRBD1, given 5 matching bases. The sequence was obtained from a woman aged 55 to 70 with acute or convalescent COVID-19. The sequencing sample was made of peripheral blood. DNA sequence: TGTGCCAGCAGTCCTGGACACTACGAGCAGTACTTC. Its coded protein is CASSPGHYEQYF.